This entry features one T cell receptor (beta chain) sequence. In the original workflow: By means of reference gene primer amplification, nucleated cell counts were estimated. Assay: immunoSEQ multiplex PCR; the TCRdb copy retains only in-frame clones and omits some. That table gives V, J and clone size, and the DNA gave D and trimming. This table holds approximately 250,000 clones, approximately 89% found once. This sample is drawn from a study of blood T cell repertoires in COVID-19. CDR3 length: 14 residues. The germline V and J ends were trimmed by 7 bases and 5 bases, with 17 bases remaining between them. Germline CDR1 reads SGHTA; CDR2 reads FQGNSA.

The source material was peripheral blood. The receptor was isolated from a woman aged 55-70 years who had recovered from COVID-19. This chain uses TRBV7-2 with TRBJ2-5, with a possible D match to TRBD2 (5 bases). CDR3 amino acids: CASNSPSRGETQYF. The DNA for the CDR3 is TGTGCCAGCAACTCCCCATCCCGCGGGGAGACCCAGTACTTC.